This T cell receptor beta chain was recorded in a study of vaccination and CD4 T cells after COVID-19. The wider study: Convalescent donors: six male, four female; seven Caucasian, two Asian, one multiracial, two Hispanic.

Germline V gene data show CDR1 as KGHDR and CDR2 as SFDVKD. Between the trimmed V and J ends, which lost 3 bases and 0 bases, there was a span of 12 bases. CDR3 length equals 16 residues. This clonotype has only a few counts. Its antigen is still unknown. The Oncomine TCR Beta short-read assay was applied to DNA of cultured CD4+ T cells. TCRdb redid the calling of the PCR reads with MiXCR, one entry per CDR3 protein. The repertoire includes about 21,000 distinct CDR3 sequences, approximately 50% of them detected once, and roughly 9% sits in the top ten. Specified treatment: roughly 11-day PBMC culture with coronavirus spike peptide pools or control peptides (ViraFEST assay).

This receptor was obtained from a human donor who had recovered from COVID-19. The sample was CD4+ T cells from blood, cultured in vitro. V gene TRBV24-1 combines with J gene TRBJ2-3, with D possibly TRBD2 on 6 matching bases. The CDR3 nucleotides read TGTGCCACCAGTGATGTGAGCGGGTCTAGCACAGATACGCAGTATTTT. It translates to CATSDVSGSSTDTQYF.